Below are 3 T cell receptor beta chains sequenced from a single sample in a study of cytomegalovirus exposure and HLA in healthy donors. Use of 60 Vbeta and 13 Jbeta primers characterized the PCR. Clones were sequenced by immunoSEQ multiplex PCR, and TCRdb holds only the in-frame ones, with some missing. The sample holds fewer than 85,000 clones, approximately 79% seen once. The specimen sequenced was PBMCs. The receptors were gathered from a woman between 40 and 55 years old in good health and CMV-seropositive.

The CDR3 here is CASRSLPRSEAFF. The DNA of the CDR3 is TGTGCCAGCAGAAGCTTACCACGATCCGAAGCTTTCTTT. The chain uses TRBV28 and TRBJ1-1; D is unclear. The CDR3 runs 13 residues. Deletions cut 6 bases from V and 8 bases from J, with 16 bases between. CDR1 is MDHEN, CDR2 SYDVKM, per germline.

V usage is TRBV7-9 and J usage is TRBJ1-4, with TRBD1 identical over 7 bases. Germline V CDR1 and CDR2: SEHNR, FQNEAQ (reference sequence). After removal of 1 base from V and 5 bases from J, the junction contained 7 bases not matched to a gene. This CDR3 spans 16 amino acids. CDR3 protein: CASSLVPDRRNEKLFF. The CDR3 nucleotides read TGTGCCAGCAGCTTAGTGCCGGACAGGAGAAATGAAAAACTGTTTTTT.

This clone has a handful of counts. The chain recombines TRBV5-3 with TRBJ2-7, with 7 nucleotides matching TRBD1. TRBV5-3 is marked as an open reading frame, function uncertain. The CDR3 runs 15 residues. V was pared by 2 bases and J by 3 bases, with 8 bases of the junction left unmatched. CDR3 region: CARSFRPSGGYEQYF. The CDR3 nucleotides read TGTGCCAGAAGCTTTCGTCCTTCAGGGGGCTACGAGCAGTACTTC.